This T cell receptor (beta chain) appears in the sequencing data of a study of human T cells and chemical hapten exposure. Time point defined: patch test 1, 2 weeks after DPC sensitization. Documented treatment: therapeutic diphenylcyclopropenone sensitization with weekly scalp DPC. This clonotype was detected a few times. TCRdb reanalysed the RACE reads using MiXCR and keeps one entry per CDR3 protein. Of tens of thousands of distinct CDR3 sequences listed, about 9.4% are singletons. CDR3 length: 13 amino acids. The trim removed 5 bases at V and 10 bases at J, leaving 8 bases unmatched. Germline V gene lookup returns CDR1 SGHTA and CDR2 FQGTGA.

The specimen was whole blood, collected in connection with sensitization to the hapten diphenylcyclopropenone (DPC). The genes are TRBV7-3 and TRBJ1-1, with 9 positions matching TRBD1. The source is a woman aged 40 to 50 with alopecia areata. Some clones in this sample may be carry-over from other donors' samples. The CDR3 protein is CASSPTGGGGAFF. The CDR3 DNA reads TGTGCCAGCAGCCCTACAGGGGGCGGGGGAGCTTTCTTT.